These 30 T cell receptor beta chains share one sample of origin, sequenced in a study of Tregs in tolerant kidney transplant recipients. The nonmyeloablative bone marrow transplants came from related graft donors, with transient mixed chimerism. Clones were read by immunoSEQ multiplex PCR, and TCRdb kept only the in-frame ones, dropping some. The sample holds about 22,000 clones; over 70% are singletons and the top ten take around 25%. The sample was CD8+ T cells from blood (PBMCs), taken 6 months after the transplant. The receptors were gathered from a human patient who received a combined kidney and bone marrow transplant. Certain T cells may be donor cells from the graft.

The CDR3 is CASSQGLAGLDNEQFF. The CDR3 DNA reads as TGTGCCAGCAGTCAAGGACTAGCGGGACTCGACAATGAGCAGTTCTTC. This chain joins TRBV6-6 and TRBJ2-1, with 12 bases that match TRBD2. The germline V gene has CDR1 MNHNY and CDR2 SVGAGI (reference sequence). The junction had 7 bases not matched to a gene; V was cut back by 5 bases and J by 5 bases. This CDR3 contains 16 residues.

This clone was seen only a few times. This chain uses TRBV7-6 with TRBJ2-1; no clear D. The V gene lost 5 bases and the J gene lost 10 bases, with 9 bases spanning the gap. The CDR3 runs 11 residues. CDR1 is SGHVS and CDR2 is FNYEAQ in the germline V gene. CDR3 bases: TGTGCCAGCAGCATTACTGCAGAGCAGTTCTTC. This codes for CASSITAEQFF.

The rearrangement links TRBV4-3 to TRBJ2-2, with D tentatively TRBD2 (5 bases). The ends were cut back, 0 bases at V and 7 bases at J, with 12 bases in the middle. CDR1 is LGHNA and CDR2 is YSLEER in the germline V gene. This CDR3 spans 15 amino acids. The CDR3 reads CASSQESEGDGELFF. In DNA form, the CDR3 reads TGCGCCAGCAGCCAAGAATCAGAGGGCGACGGGGAGCTGTTTTTT.

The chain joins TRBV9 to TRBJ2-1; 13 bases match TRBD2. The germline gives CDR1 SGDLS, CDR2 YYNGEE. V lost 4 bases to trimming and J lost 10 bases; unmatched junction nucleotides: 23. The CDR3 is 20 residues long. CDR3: CASSPPGGTSGRAQHREQFF. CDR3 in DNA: TGTGCCAGCAGCCCCCCCGGGGGTACTAGCGGGAGGGCGCAACATCGGGAGCAGTTCTTC.

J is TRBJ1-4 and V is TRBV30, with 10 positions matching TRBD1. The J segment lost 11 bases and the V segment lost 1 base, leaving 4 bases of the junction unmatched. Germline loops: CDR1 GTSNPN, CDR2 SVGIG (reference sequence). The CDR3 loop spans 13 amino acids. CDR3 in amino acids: CAWSEAGQGKLFF. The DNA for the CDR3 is TGTGCCTGGAGTGAGGCGGGACAGGGGAAACTGTTTTTT.

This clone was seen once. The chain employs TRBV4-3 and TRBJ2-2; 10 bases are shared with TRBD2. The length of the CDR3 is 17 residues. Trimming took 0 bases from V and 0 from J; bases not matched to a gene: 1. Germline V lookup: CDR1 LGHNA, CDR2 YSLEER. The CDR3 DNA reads TGCGCCAGCAGCCAAGACACTAGCGGGGCGAACACCGGGGAGCTGTTTTTT. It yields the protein CASSQDTSGANTGELFF.

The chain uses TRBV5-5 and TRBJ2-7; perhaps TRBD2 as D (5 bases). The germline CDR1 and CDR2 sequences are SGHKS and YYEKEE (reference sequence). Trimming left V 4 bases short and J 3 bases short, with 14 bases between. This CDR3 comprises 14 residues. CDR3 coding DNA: TGTGCCAGCAGCCCCTACGTCGGGGACTACGAGCAGTACTTC. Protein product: CASSPYVGDYEQYF.

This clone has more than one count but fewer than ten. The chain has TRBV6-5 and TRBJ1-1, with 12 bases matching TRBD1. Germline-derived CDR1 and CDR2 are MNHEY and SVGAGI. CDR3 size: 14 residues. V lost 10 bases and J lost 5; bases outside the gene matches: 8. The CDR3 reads CANSGTGGRTEAFF. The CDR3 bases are TGTGCCAACTCCGGGACAGGGGGCCGGACTGAAGCTTTCTTT.

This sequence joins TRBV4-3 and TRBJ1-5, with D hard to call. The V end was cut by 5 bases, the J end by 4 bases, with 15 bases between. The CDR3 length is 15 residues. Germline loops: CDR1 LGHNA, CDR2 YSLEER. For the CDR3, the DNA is TGCGCCAGCAGCGGTACGATGGGGAGGAATCAGCCCCAGCATTTT. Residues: CASSGTMGRNQPQHF.

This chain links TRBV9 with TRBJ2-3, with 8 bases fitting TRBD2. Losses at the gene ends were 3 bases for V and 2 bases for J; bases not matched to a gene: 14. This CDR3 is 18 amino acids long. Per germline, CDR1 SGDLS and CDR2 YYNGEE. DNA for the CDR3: TGTGCCAGCAGCGCACACCAGACCGGGACTAGTTACACAGATACGCAGTATTTT. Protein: CASSAHQTGTSYTDTQYF.

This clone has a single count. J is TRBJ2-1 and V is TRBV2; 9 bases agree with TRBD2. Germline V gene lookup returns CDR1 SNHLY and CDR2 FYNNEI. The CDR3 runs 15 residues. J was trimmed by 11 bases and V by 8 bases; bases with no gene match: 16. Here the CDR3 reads CASQGPGLAPIKQFF. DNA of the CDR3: TGTGCCAGCCAGGGCCCGGGACTAGCACCTATTAAGCAGTTCTTC.

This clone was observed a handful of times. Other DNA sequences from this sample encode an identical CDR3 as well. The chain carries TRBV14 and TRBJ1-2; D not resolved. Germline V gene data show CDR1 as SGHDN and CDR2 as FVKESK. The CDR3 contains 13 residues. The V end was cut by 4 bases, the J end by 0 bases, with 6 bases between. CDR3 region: CASSPGTNYGYTF. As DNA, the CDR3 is TGTGCCAGCAGCCCTGGCACTAACTATGGCTACACCTTC.

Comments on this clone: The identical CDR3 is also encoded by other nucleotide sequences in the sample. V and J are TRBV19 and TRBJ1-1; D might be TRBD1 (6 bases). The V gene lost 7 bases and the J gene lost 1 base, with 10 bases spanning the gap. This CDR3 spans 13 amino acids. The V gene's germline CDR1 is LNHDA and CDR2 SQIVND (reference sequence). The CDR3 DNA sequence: TGTGCCAGTACCCAGGGGACGAACACTGAAGCTTTCTTT. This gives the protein CASTQGTNTEAFF. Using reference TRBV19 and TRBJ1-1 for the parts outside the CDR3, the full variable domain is DGGITQSPKYLFRKEGQNVTLSCEQNLNHDAMYWYRQDPGQGLRLIYYSQIVNDFQKGDIAEGYSVSREKKESFPLTVTSAQKNPTAFYLCASTQGTNTEAFFGQGTRLTVV.

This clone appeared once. The CDR3 bases are TGTGCCAGCAGTGGGACACCCATGCACGAGCAGTACTTC. This sequence encodes CASSGTPMHEQYF. The gene calls are TRBV28 and TRBJ2-7, with a weak D call TRBD1 (6 bases). V was clipped by 5 bases and J by 5 bases, with 13 bases between them. The CDR3 spans 13 residues. Germline CDR1 is MDHEN and CDR2 is SYDVKM. Supplemented by reference TRBV28 and TRBJ2-7, the full variable domain reads DVKVTQSSRYLVKRTGEKVFLECVQDMDHENMFWYRQDPGLGLRLIYFSYDVKMKEKGDIPEGYSVSREKKERFSLILESASTNQTSMYLCASSGTPMHEQYFGPGTRLTVT.

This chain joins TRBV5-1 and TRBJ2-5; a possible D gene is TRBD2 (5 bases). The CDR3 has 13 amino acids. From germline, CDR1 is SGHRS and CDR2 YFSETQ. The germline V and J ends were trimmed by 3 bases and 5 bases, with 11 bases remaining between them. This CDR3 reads CASSWEIGETQYF. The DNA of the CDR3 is TGCGCCAGCAGCTGGGAGATTGGGGAGACCCAGTACTTC.

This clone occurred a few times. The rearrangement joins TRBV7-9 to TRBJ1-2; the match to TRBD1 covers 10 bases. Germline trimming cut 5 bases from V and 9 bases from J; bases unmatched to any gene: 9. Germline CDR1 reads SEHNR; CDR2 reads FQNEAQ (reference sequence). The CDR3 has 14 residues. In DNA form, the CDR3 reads TGTGCCAGCAGCGGGCCAGGACAGGGGGTTCGCTACACCTTC. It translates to CASSGPGQGVRYTF.

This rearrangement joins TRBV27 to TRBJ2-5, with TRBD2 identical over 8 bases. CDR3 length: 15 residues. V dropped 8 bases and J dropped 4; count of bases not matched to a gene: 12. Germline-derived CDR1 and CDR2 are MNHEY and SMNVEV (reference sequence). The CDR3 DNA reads TGTGCCAGCCAACGGTGGGGGGGACTAGGAGAGACCCAGTACTTC. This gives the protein CASQRWGGLGETQYF.

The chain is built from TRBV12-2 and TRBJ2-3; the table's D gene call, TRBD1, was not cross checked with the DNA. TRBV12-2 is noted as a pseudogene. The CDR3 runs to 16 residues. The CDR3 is CASRLEDRGLLDTQYF. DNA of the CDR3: TGTGCAAGTCGCTTAGAGGACAGGGGATTGCTAGATACGCAGTATTTT.

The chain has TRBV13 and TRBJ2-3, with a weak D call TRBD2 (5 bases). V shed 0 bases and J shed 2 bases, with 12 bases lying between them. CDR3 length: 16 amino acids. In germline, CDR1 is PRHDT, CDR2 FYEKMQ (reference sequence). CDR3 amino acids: CASSLGDLFSTDTQYF. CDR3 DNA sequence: TGTGCCAGCAGCTTAGGGGACTTGTTCTCCACAGATACGCAGTATTTT.

This CDR3 reads CASSLAYAGGTDTQYF. CDR3 coding DNA: TGCGCCAGCAGCTTGGCCTACGCGGGAGGCACAGATACGCAGTATTTT. This chain connects TRBV5-1 to TRBJ2-3, with TRBD2 identical over 7 bases. Germline values: CDR1 SGHRS, CDR2 YFSETQ. The CDR3 runs 16 residues. V trimming: 0 bases; J trimming: 1 base; junction bases outside the gene matches: 5. The variable domain in full, completed from reference TRBV5-1 and TRBJ2-3, reads KAGVTQTPRYLIKTRGQQVTLSCSPISGHRSVSWYQQTPGQGLQFLFEYFSETQRNKGNFPGRFSGRQFSNSRSEMNVSTLELGDSALYLCASSLAYAGGTDTQYFGPGTRLTVL.

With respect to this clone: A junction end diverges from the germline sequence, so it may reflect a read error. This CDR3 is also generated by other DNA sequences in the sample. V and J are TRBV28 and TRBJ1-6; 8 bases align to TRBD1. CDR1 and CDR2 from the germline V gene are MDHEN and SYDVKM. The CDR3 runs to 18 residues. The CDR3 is CASSYPTGEPSYNSPLHF. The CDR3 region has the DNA TGTGCCAGCAGTTACCCGACAGGGGAGCCCTCCTATAATTCCCCCCTCCACTTT.

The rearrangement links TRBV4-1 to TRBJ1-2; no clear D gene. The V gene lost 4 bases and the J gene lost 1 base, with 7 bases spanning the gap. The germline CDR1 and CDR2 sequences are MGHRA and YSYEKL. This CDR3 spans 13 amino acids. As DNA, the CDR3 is TGCGCCAGCAGCCGCGGGGTTAACTATGGCTACACCTTC. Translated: CASSRGVNYGYTF.

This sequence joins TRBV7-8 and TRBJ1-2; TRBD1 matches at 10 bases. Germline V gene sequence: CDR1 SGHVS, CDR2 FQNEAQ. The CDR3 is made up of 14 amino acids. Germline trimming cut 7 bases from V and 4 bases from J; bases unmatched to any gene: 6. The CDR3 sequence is CASTPGTGVYGYTF. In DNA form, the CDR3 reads TGTGCCAGCACGCCAGGGACAGGGGTCTATGGCTACACCTTC.

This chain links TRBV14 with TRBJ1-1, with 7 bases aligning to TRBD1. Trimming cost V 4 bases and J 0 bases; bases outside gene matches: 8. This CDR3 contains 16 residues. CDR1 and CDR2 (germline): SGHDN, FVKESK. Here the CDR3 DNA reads TGTGCCAGCAGCCTCGTCCCACAGGGGATGAACACTGAAGCTTTCTTT. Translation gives CASSLVPQGMNTEAFF.

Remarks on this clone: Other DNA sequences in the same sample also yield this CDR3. The CDR3 sequence is CSVSGIRRTGATSGSNDEQFF. DNA of the CDR3: TGCAGCGTTAGTGGGATTCGAAGGACAGGGGCAACTAGCGGGAGCAACGATGAGCAGTTCTTC. The chain couples TRBV29-1 to TRBJ2-1, with TRBD2 matching 11 bases. This CDR3 is 21 amino acids long. The V segment lost 5 bases and the J segment 8 bases; nucleotides outside the gene matches: 29. CDR1 SQVTM and CDR2 ANQGSEA come from the germline V gene.

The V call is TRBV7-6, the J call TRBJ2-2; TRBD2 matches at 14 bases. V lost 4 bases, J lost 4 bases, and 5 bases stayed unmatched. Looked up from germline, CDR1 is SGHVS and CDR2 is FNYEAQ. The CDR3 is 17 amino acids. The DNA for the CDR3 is TGTGCCAGCAGCTCCCCCGGACTAGCGGGAGGCACCGGGGAGCTGTTTTTT. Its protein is CASSSPGLAGGTGELFF.

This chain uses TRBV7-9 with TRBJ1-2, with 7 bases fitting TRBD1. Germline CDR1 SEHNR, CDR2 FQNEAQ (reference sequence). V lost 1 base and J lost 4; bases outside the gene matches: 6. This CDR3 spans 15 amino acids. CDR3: CASSLGDRVFYGYTF. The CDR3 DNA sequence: TGTGCCAGCAGCTTAGGCGACAGGGTTTTCTATGGCTACACCTTC. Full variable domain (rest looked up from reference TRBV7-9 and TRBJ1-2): DTGVSQNPRHKITKRGQNVTFRCDPISEHNRLYWYRQTLGQGPEFLTYFQNEAQLEKSRLLSDRFSAERPKGSFSTLEIQRTEQGDSAMYLCASSLGDRVFYGYTFGSGTRLTVV.

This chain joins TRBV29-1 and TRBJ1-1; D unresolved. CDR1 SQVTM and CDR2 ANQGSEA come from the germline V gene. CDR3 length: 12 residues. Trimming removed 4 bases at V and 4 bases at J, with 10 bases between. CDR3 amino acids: CSVVVGSTEAFF. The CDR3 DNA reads TGCAGCGTTGTAGTGGGGAGCACTGAAGCTTTCTTT.

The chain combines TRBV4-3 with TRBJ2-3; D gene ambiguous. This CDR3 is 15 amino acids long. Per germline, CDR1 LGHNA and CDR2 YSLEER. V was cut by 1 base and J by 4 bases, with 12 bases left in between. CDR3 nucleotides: TGCGCCAGCAGCCAAGTGAGTCTACGCCCAGATACGCAGTATTTT. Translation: CASSQVSLRPDTQYF.

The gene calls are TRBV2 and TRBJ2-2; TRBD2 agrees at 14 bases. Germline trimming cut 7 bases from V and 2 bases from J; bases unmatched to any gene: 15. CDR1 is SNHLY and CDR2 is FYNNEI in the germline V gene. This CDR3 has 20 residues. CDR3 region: CASTHVGTSGRTPNTGELFF. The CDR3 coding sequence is TGTGCCAGCACCCACGTCGGGACTAGCGGGAGAACACCTAACACCGGGGAGCTGTTTTTT.